This paragraph reports one TCR beta chain. This clonotype came up a few times. Its antigen is currently not known. No per-base quality is available; no much larger clone lies one base away. The CDR3 measures 14 amino acids from cysteine to phenylalanine. Solely the CDR3 DNA is kept, with 42 bases framed from the first base. From a lookup of the germline V gene, CDR1 and CDR2 are SGHTA and FQGNSA. The germline ends are 8 bases apart after V is trimmed by 0 bases and J by 2 bases. These data come from a study of early T cells in non-severe SARS-CoV-2 infection listed by TCRdb under 2021. At the level of the whole study: TCR sequencing used bulk RNA from unsorted whole blood, so alpha and beta chains could not be paired.

Set within a cohort of healthcare workers in London, UK, this nested case-control study involved weekly PCR testing of nasopharyngeal swabs along with blood sampling. Between 23 and 31 March 2020, the week of the UK lockdown, healthcare workers were enrolled and then followed up weekly for as long as 16 weeks. Study-wide conclusions, independent of this receptor: VDJdb matching was skewed toward anti-spike CD8 responses and likely underestimated virus-specific expansions by missing private and CD4 specificities.

The library was obtained by 5' RACE. Sequencing was performed on a NextSeq 500. The TCR library protocol attached unique molecular identifiers to individual cDNA molecules to correct for sequencing error and PCR bias. TCR alpha and beta chains were both sequenced, and the abundances of alpha and beta sequences in each sample were closely correlated with each other. The authors' pipeline ran thus. V gene, J gene and CDR3 annotation of TCR sequences was performed with Decombinator V4. Expanded TCRs were defined as changing significantly between any two time points under a Poisson model with p below 0.0001. TCR abundances were normalised to the total number of TCRs sequenced per sample and were expressed as counts per million. MAIT TCRs were defined by TRAV1-2 paired with TRAJ12, TRAJ20 or TRAJ33, and iNKT TCRs by TRAV10 paired with TRAJ18. A search of VDJdb, accessed on 1 November 2021, was run for TCRs annotated to CMV, EBV and SARS-CoV-2, with TCRs annotated for multiple antigens excluded. TCRdb reprocessing: public reads trimmed at Q25 with fastp, clones called with MiXCR, in-frame beta chains kept. Each CDR3 protein gets just one entry, which takes the most common genes and DNA from the rows behind it. The V and J calls reflect TCRdb's pipeline rather than the authors' work. Counted in this sample were some 80,000 distinct CDR3 sequences; more than 10% of them appeared once. The ten largest clones add up to 15% of the sample.

Sequenced material: whole blood, taken at baseline. This receptor was obtained from an adult who was a healthcare worker with PCR-confirmed SARS-CoV-2 infection or an uninfected control (not recorded which). The donor label of this sample is uncertain. The chain is assembled from TRBV7-2 and TRBJ2-7, with no reliable assignment of the D segment. The DNA sequence is given as TGTGCCAGCAGCTTAGCAGGGAAGGCCTACGAGCAGTACTTC. This sequence encodes CASSLAGKAYEQYF.